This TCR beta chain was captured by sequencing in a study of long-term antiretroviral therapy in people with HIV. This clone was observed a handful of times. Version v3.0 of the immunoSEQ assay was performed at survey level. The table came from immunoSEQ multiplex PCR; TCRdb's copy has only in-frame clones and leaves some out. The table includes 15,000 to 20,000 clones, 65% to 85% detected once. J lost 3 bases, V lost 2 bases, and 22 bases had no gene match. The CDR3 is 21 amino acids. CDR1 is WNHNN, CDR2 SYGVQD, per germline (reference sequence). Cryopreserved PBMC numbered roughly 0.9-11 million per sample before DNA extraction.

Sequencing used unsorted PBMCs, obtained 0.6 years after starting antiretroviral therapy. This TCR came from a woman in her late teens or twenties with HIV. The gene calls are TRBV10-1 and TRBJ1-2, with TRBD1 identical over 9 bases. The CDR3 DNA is TGCGCCAGCAGTGAGCATTCCAACCCCGGGACAGGGTCGGGAGACCACTATGGCTACACCTTC. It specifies CASSEHSNPGTGSGDHYGYTF.